One T cell receptor (beta chain) is described in this entry. TCRdb keeps only in-frame clones here, not all; method: immunoSEQ multiplex PCR. The sample carries roughly 16,000 clones, about 60% recorded once. This record belongs to a study of neoadjuvant anti-PD-1 for oral cavity cancer. V lost 5 bases and J lost 7; bases outside the gene matches: 6. There are 15 residues in the CDR3. The germline V gene encodes CDR1 SGHVS and CDR2 FNYEAQ. V gene TRBV7-6 combines with J gene TRBJ2-1; 12 nucleotides line up with TRBD2. The TCR sequence derives from a person aged 35-80 years with oral cavity squamous cell carcinoma. Sequences were derived from PBMCs, sampled before nivolumab (anti-PD-1) treatment. This CDR3 reads CASSLQGTSGNEQFF. The CDR3 DNA is TGTGCCAGCAGCCTTCAGGGGACTAGCGGGAATGAGCAGTTCTTC.